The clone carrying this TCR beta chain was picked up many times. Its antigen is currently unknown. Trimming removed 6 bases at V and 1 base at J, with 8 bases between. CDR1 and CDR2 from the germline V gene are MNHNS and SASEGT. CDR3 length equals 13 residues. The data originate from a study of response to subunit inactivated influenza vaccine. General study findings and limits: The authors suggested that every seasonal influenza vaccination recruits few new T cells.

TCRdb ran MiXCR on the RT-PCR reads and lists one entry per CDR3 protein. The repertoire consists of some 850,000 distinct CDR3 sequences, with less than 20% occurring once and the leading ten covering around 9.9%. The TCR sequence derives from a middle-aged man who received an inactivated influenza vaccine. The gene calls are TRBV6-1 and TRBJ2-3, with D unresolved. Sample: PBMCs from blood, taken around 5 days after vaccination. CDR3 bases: TGTGCCAGCAGGAGGCACGGCACAGATACGCAGTATTTT. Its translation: CASRRHGTDTQYF.